Presented here are 31 T cell receptor beta chains from one specimen sequenced in a study of blood T cell repertoires in COVID-19. The protocol was immunoSEQ multiplex PCR, while the TCRdb copy is restricted to in-frame clones and leaves out a portion. The sample contains approximately 150,000 clones, 70% to 90% of which appear only once. Sequencing was performed on peripheral blood. The receptors were gathered from a woman older than 75 with COVID-19, enrolled during active disease.

The chain is built from TRBV11-2 and TRBJ2-3, with D possibly being TRBD2 (6 bases). This CDR3 has 15 residues. Germline assignment: CDR1 SGHAT and CDR2 FQNNGV. Trimming shortened V by 6 bases and J by 3 bases, and 16 bases separated the two germline ends. Written as DNA, the CDR3 is TGTGCCAGCAGTCTAGAAGGGCGGGGAACAGATACGCAGTATTTT. Encoded protein: CASSLEGRGTDTQYF.

V is TRBV7-9 and J is TRBJ2-3, with 10 bases lining up with TRBD2. The CDR3 is 17 residues long. CDR1 is SEHNR and CDR2 is FQNEAQ in the germline V gene (reference sequence). The V segment lost 4 bases and the J segment 7 bases; nucleotides outside the gene matches: 14. CDR3 bases: TGTGCCAGCAGCTCAAATCTAGCGGGGGAAAAGGCGAATACGCAGTATTTT. It specifies CASSSNLAGEKANTQYF.

This clone was found once. This chain links TRBV25-1 with TRBJ2-5; a possible D gene is TRBD1 (5 bases). The CDR3 has 16 amino acids. The germline gives CDR1 MGHDK, CDR2 SYGVNS. The germline V and J ends were trimmed by 0 bases and 1 base, with 12 bases remaining between them. For the CDR3, the DNA is TGTGCCAGCAGTGAATATATGGGCCAGGGCCAAGAGACCCAGTACTTC. It yields the protein CASSEYMGQGQETQYF. Supplemented by reference TRBV25-1 and TRBJ2-5, the full variable domain reads EADIYQTPRYLVIGTGKKITLECSQTMGHDKMYWYQQDPGMELHLIHYSYGVNSTEKGDLSSESTVSRIRTEHFPLTLESARPSHTSQYLCASSEYMGQGQETQYFGPGTRLLVL.

This sequence joins TRBV10-2 and TRBJ1-2; 7 bases fit TRBD1. Germline V gene sequence: CDR1 WSHSY, CDR2 SAAADI. The CDR3 has 16 amino acids. The junction had 19 bases not matched to a gene; V was cut back by 7 bases and J by 8 bases. The CDR3 sequence is CASKPTGRIDERGYTF. CDR3 nucleotide sequence: TGCGCCAGCAAACCGACAGGGCGGATCGATGAACGAGGCTACACCTTC.

The chain recombines TRBV19 with TRBJ2-2, with 8 bases matching TRBD1. V lost 7 bases to trimming and J lost 6 bases; unmatched junction nucleotides: 10. The CDR3 length is 15 residues. Germline V gene data show CDR1 as LNHDA and CDR2 as SQIVND (reference sequence). The CDR3 DNA follows: TGTGCCAGTACCACCGGGACAGGCGTCTCCGGGGAGCTGTTTTTT. Protein: CASTTGTGVSGELFF.

This chain uses TRBV5-1 with TRBJ2-5, with unresolved D. The germline CDR1 and CDR2 sequences are SGHRS and YFSETQ. V was trimmed by 7 bases and J by 4 bases, leaving 11 bases between them. The length of the CDR3 is 12 residues. The CDR3 region is CASDLPGETQYF. CDR3 coding DNA: TGCGCCAGCGATCTACCGGGAGAGACCCAGTACTTC.

V is TRBV7-9 and J is TRBJ1-2; a possible D gene is TRBD1 (5 bases). The CDR3 has 14 amino acids. V was shortened by 2 bases and J by 4 bases, with 11 bases between the two germline ends. The germline V gene has CDR1 SEHNR and CDR2 FQNEAQ (reference sequence). CDR3 bases: TGTGCCAGCAGCTTATCGGGGGTCAGCTATGGCTACACCTTC. Encoded protein: CASSLSGVSYGYTF.

The chain recombines TRBV10-3 with TRBJ2-3; 8 positions agree with TRBD2. Germline V gene data show CDR1 as ENHRY and CDR2 as SYGVKD. The CDR3 totals 17 residues. Trimming took 4 bases from V and 2 from J; bases not matched to a gene: 11. The CDR3, as DNA: TGTGCCATCAGTGGGTCTTCGGGGGGGATAACCACAGATACGCAGTATTTT. It specifies CAISGSSGGITTDTQYF.

The chain combines TRBV12-3 or TRBV12-4 with TRBJ1-2; weak D call: TRBD1 (5 bases). The germline V and J ends were trimmed by 4 bases and 7 bases, with 13 bases remaining between them. This CDR3 is built from 13 residues. The DNA for the CDR3 is TGTGCCAGCAGTTCGGCTTGGGGGGGTGGCTACACCTTC. Protein product: CASSSAWGGGYTF.

This clone was observed once. V and J are TRBV7-9 and TRBJ1-1, with 9 positions matching TRBD1. Losses at the gene ends were 4 bases for V and 3 bases for J; bases not matched to a gene: 6. This CDR3 is built from 15 residues. CDR1 and CDR2 (germline): SEHNR, FQNEAQ (reference sequence). The CDR3 loop is CASSSGQGKDTEAFF. The DNA for the CDR3 is TGTGCCAGCAGCTCCGGACAGGGGAAGGACACTGAAGCTTTCTTT.

The genes are TRBV6-6 and TRBJ2-7, with 9 positions matching TRBD2. The trim removed 8 bases at V and 4 bases at J, leaving 12 bases unmatched. This CDR3 has 15 amino acids. Germline lookup yields CDR1 MNHNY and CDR2 SVGAGI (reference sequence). CDR3 coding DNA: TGTGCCAGCGGTAAAGCGGGGGGAAAAGGGTACGAGCAGTACTTC. Its translation is CASGKAGGKGYEQYF.

This clone was recorded once. The chain uses TRBV7-9 and TRBJ1-1, with D maybe TRBD1 (5 bases). This CDR3 has 15 residues. The germline CDR1 and CDR2 sequences are SEHNR and FQNEAQ (reference sequence). Trimming stripped 6 bases from V and 0 bases from J, with 14 bases between. CDR3 residues: CASRQAGTLNTEAFF. The CDR3 DNA reads TGTGCCAGCAGACAAGCCGGGACTCTGAACACTGAAGCTTTCTTT.

This sequence joins TRBV6-5 and TRBJ1-4; D is perhaps TRBD1 (6 bases). The CDR3 sequence is 15 residues long. The V gene's germline CDR1 is MNHEY and CDR2 SVGAGI. Trimming shortened V by 6 bases and J by 5 bases, and 16 bases separated the two germline ends. The CDR3, as DNA: TGTGCCAGCAGGAAGGCCGCAGGGGAAAATGAAAAACTGTTTTTT. Translating it yields CASRKAAGENEKLFF.

The J gene is TRBJ1-1, the V gene TRBV29-1; D gene unclear. Trimming stripped 4 bases from V and 6 bases from J, with 18 bases between. CDR1 and CDR2 from the germline V gene are SQVTM and ANQGSEA. The CDR3 runs 14 residues. The CDR3: CSVAAGETRAEAFF. DNA of the CDR3: TGCAGCGTTGCCGCCGGCGAGACTCGCGCTGAAGCTTTCTTT. Using reference TRBV29-1 and TRBJ1-1 for the parts outside the CDR3, the full variable domain is SAVISQKPSRDICQRGTSLTIQCQVDSQVTMMFWYRQQPGQSLTLIATANQGSEATYESGFVIDKFPISRPNLTFSTLTVSNMSPEDSSIYLCSVAAGETRAEAFFGQGTRLTVV.

The chain combines TRBV4-1 with TRBJ2-1, with a tentative D call TRBD2 (5 bases). The CDR3 is 16 residues long. The V gene lost 2 bases and the J gene lost 0 bases, with 11 bases spanning the gap. The V gene's germline CDR1 is MGHRA and CDR2 YSYEKL. CDR3 loop: CASSQRERSSYNEQFF. The CDR3 DNA reads as TGCGCCAGCAGCCAACGGGAAAGGAGCTCCTACAATGAGCAGTTCTTC.

The chain recombines TRBV3-1 (or the pseudogene TRBV3-2) with TRBJ2-7; 8 nucleotides agree with TRBD2. Germline CDR1 and CDR2: LGHDT and YNNKEL (reference sequence). V trimming: 1 base; J trimming: 4 bases; junction bases outside the gene matches: 9. This CDR3 has 16 amino acids. Written as DNA, the CDR3 is TGTGCCAGCAGCCAAGCGGGCAAGCGGGAGAGTTACGAGCAGTACTTC. Translation: CASSQAGKRESYEQYF.

The chain is built from TRBV19 and TRBJ2-1; 10 positions match TRBD2. The trim removed 4 bases at V and 9 bases at J, leaving 18 bases unmatched. The CDR3 extends over 18 amino acids. From germline, CDR1 is LNHDA and CDR2 SQIVND (reference sequence). The CDR3 protein is CASSSIDLAGVRLGEQFF. The CDR3 DNA reads TGTGCCAGTAGTAGCATCGACCTAGCGGGGGTTCGGCTAGGTGAGCAGTTCTTC.

The J gene is TRBJ1-2, the V gene TRBV5-1; 8 nucleotides align to TRBD1. The CDR3 runs 15 residues. The trim removed 3 bases at V and 5 bases at J, leaving 9 bases unmatched. Germline V gene lookup returns CDR1 SGHRS and CDR2 YFSETQ. As DNA, the CDR3 is TGCGCCAGCAGCTCCGGCACAGGGGGTTTGTATGGCTACACCTTC. It yields the protein CASSSGTGGLYGYTF.

The rearrangement links TRBV7-3 to TRBJ2-3, with 8 bases matching TRBD1. Trimming at V came to 2 bases and at J to 4 bases, leaving 5 bases not matched to a gene. Germline loops: CDR1 SGHTA, CDR2 FQGTGA. The CDR3 runs to 15 residues. CDR3 sequence reads: CASSLGQGQADTQYF. The CDR3, as DNA: TGTGCCAGCAGCTTAGGACAGGGCCAGGCAGATACGCAGTATTTT.

This clone was seen only a few times. The chain combines TRBV3-1 (or the pseudogene TRBV3-2) with TRBJ1-4; D possibly corresponds to TRBD1 (5 bases). Germline V CDR1 and CDR2: LGHDT, YNNKEL (reference sequence). V was pared by 4 bases and J by 1 base, with 10 bases between. The CDR3 totals 15 residues. Written as DNA, the CDR3 is TGTGCCAGCAGCCCCCGGGGGTTAACTAATGAAAAACTGTTTTTT. Translated, it gives CASSPRGLTNEKLFF.

V gene TRBV18 combines with J gene TRBJ2-5, with 7 bases matching TRBD1. V trimming: 5 bases; J trimming: 2 bases; junction bases outside the gene matches: 5. CDR3 size: 14 residues. Germline V gene data show CDR1 as KGHSH and CDR2 as LQKENI. The CDR3 is CASSRQGHQETQYF. The CDR3 DNA is TGTGCCAGCTCAAGACAGGGTCATCAAGAGACCCAGTACTTC.

This chain connects TRBV18 to TRBJ2-4; possible D gene TRBD2, 6 bases. V lost 6 bases, J lost 6 bases, and 24 bases lay in between. The CDR3 runs to 17 residues. From germline, CDR1 is KGHSH and CDR2 LQKENI. The CDR3 nucleotides read TGTGCCAGCTCCCAGGAGGAGGGACGGAGAGGAGGAAACATTCAGTACTTC. The encoded protein is CASSQEEGRRGGNIQYF.

The rearrangement joins TRBV7-2 to TRBJ2-2, with D possibly matching TRBD2 (6 bases). Trimming removed 5 bases at V and 3 bases at J, with 13 bases between. The CDR3 covers 15 residues. Germline V gene data show CDR1 as SGHTA and CDR2 as FQGNSA. The CDR3 spells CASSPRDSYTGELFF. The CDR3 region has the DNA TGTGCCAGCAGCCCCCGGGACTCATACACCGGGGAGCTGTTTTTT.

V gene TRBV20-1 combines with J gene TRBJ2-7; 8 nucleotides agree with TRBD2. In germline, CDR1 is DFQATT, CDR2 SNEGSKA (reference sequence). V was clipped by 3 bases and J by 5 bases; unmatched bases: 9. The CDR3 is 14 amino acids. The CDR3 reads CSASLRLALNEQYF. The CDR3 DNA follows: TGCAGTGCTAGTCTCAGACTAGCGTTAAACGAGCAGTACTTC.

The chain carries TRBV7-2 and TRBJ1-5, with D perhaps matching TRBD1 (5 bases). The V end lost 3 bases, the J end lost 2 bases, and 11 bases lay between the germline ends. This CDR3 comprises 15 residues. The germline CDR1 and CDR2 sequences are SGHTA and FQGNSA. CDR3 in amino acids: CASSFIQAGNQPQHF. For the CDR3, the DNA is TGTGCCAGCAGCTTCATACAGGCAGGCAATCAGCCCCAGCATTTT.

The chain couples TRBV28 to TRBJ2-7; 9 bases fit TRBD1. The CDR3 covers 15 residues. The V gene's germline CDR1 is MDHEN and CDR2 SYDVKM. The ends lost 6 bases at V and 2 bases at J; junction bases unmatched: 8. The CDR3 reads CASSPGTGWPYEQYF. CDR3 bases: TGTGCCAGCAGCCCCGGGACAGGGTGGCCCTACGAGCAGTACTTC.

Here the CDR3 DNA reads TGTGCCAGCAGTTCCCCCTCCGACAGGGCTCTCACATATGGCTACACCTTC. Its translation is CASSSPSDRALTYGYTF. The chain is built from TRBV28 and TRBJ1-2; 7 positions agree with TRBD1. CDR3 length: 17 amino acids. In germline, CDR1 is MDHEN, CDR2 SYDVKM. J was trimmed by 5 bases and V by 4 bases; bases with no gene match: 16.

The chain combines TRBV7-3 with TRBJ2-1; the match to TRBD2 covers 7 bases. The CDR3 extends over 13 amino acids. The germline gives CDR1 SGHTA, CDR2 FQGTGA. V lost 5 bases, J lost 6 bases, and 4 bases stayed unmatched. The CDR3 region is CASSRTSGNEQFF. The CDR3 nucleotides read TGTGCCAGCAGCCGGACTAGTGGCAATGAGCAGTTCTTC.

The chain joins TRBV5-4 to TRBJ2-5; 8 nucleotides agree with TRBD1. The junction had 3 bases not matched to a gene; V was cut back by 3 bases and J by 2 bases. Germline V CDR1 and CDR2: SGHNT, YYREEE (reference sequence). The CDR3 is made up of 14 amino acids. Here the CDR3 DNA reads TGTGCCAGCAGCTACAGGGGGAGTCAAGAGACCCAGTACTTC. It is translated as CASSYRGSQETQYF.

This chain uses TRBV7-8 with TRBJ2-1; weak D call: TRBD1 (7 bases). With 3 bases removed from V and 0 bases from J, the gap between germline ends came to 9 bases. The CDR3 sequence is 15 residues long. Germline-derived CDR1 and CDR2 are SGHVS and FQNEAQ. CDR3 in DNA: TGTGCCAGCAGCTTGCGGGACAGCTCCTACAATGAGCAGTTCTTC. It codes for CASSLRDSSYNEQFF.

A note on this clone: Other DNA sequences in this sample translate to the same CDR3. This sequence joins TRBV7-9 and TRBJ1-1, with D maybe TRBD1 (5 bases). Trimming pared 3 bases from V and 5 bases from J, leaving 10 bases between. The germline V gene encodes CDR1 SEHNR and CDR2 FQNEAQ (reference sequence). This CDR3 spans 13 amino acids. CDR3 amino acids: CASSFTGGTEAFF. The CDR3 DNA follows: TGTGCCAGCAGCTTCACCGGGGGTACTGAAGCTTTCTTT. Combining the CDR3 with reference TRBV7-9 and TRBJ1-1 gives the whole variable domain DTGVSQNPRHKITKRGQNVTFRCDPISEHNRLYWYRQTLGQGPEFLTYFQNEAQLEKSRLLSDRFSAERPKGSFSTLEIQRTEQGDSAMYLCASSFTGGTEAFFGQGTRLTVV.